This T cell receptor (beta chain) stems from a study of blood T cells in healthy people across ages. Study conclusions and caveats: Roughly linear declines in TCR beta diversity per million T cells occurred with age.

Germline CDR1 and CDR2: SGHTA and FQGNSA. The CDR3 runs 16 residues. This clonotype has only one observation. As yet, its antigen is unknown. Sequence at one end of the junction differs from germline and may be a read error. Healthy Caucasians from Russia aged about 6 to 90 served as donors. The draw of peripheral blood yielded around 10 milliliters from each donor. The authors ran a second PCR of about 7 to 11 cycles using a sample-barcoded 5' primer and a J-beta primer mix. MiXCR, run by TCRdb on the 5' RACE reads, gives a single entry per CDR3 protein. Found here are about 690,000 distinct CDR3 sequences, less than 45% of them singletons; the top ten hold approximately 29%.

This sequence joins TRBV7-2 and TRBJ2-3; 8 nucleotides align to TRBD1. This receptor was taken from a man older than 75 in good health. Source material: blood. The CDR3 spells CANSSNSGGGTDTQYF. DNA of the CDR3: TGTGCCAACAGCTCAAACTCAGGGGGCGGCACAGATACGCAGTATTTT.